This TCR beta chain originates from a study of control samples from healthy donors and cancer patients. Here immunoSEQ multiplex PCR was the method, and the copy in TCRdb shows in-frame clones only, minus some. Of about 160,000 clones detected, about 90% appear once; the ten largest clones hold around 12%. The CDR3 length is 18 residues. V lost 5 bases and J lost 0, with 20 bases in between. The V gene's germline CDR1 is LNHDA and CDR2 SQIVND (reference sequence). Specimen: blood. J is TRBJ1-5 and V is TRBV19; D is possibly TRBD1 (5 bases). The TCR sequence derives from a man aged 25 to 40 in good health. CDR3 in DNA: TGTGCCAGTAGTCCACCGACAGTTTACACTGATAGCAATCAGCCCCAGCATTTT. Translating gives CASSPPTVYTDSNQPQHF.